This TCR beta chain is drawn from a study of blood T cell repertoires in COVID-19. The CDR3 extends over 17 amino acids. CDR1 is SGHVS, CDR2 FNYEAQ, per germline. V lost 1 base to trimming and J lost 8 bases, with 18 bases between them. This clone occurred a few times. Cohort assignment relied on participant-reported clinical history. In the authors' methods: Amplifying reference gene primers gave estimates of nucleated cell counts. TCRdb keeps only in-frame clones here, not all; method: immunoSEQ multiplex PCR. V, J and clone size derive from that table, while D and trimming were established from the DNA sequence. This sample yields around 210,000 clones, of which 89% are seen a single time; approximately 8.2% belongs to the top ten.

This clonotype was obtained from a woman between 18 and 29 years old who had recovered from COVID-19. The V and J genes are TRBV7-6 and TRBJ1-6, with a weak D call TRBD1 (6 bases). Sequencing was performed on PBMCs or T cells enriched from blood (not recorded which). CDR3 nucleotide sequence: TGTGCCAGCAGCTTAGGACCTAAAGACAGGCTAGATTCACCCCTCCACTTT. Amino acid sequence: CASSLGPKDRLDSPLHF. The variable domain in full, completed from reference TRBV7-6 and TRBJ1-6, reads GAGVSQSPRYKVTKRGQDVALRCDPISGHVSLYWYRQALGQGPEFLTYFNYEAQQDKSGLPNDRFSAERPEGSISTLTIQRTEQRDSAMYRCASSLGPKDRLDSPLHFGNGTRLTVT.